Following are 25 T cell receptor beta chains from one sample sequenced in a study of blood T cell repertoires in COVID-19. Sequencing used immunoSEQ multiplex PCR; TCRdb keeps in-frame clones, though not all of them. The table shows about 60,000 clones, with about 90% occurring only once. The specimen sequenced was peripheral blood. All receptors derive from a man aged 60 to 75 with acute or convalescent COVID-19.

V gene TRBV6-4 combines with J gene TRBJ2-1; TRBD1 might be the D (5 bases). Germline lookup yields CDR1 MRHNA and CDR2 SNTAGT. The germline V and J ends were trimmed by 7 bases and 5 bases, with 15 bases remaining between them. The CDR3 consists of 14 residues. The CDR3 loop reads CASNPGPRHNEQFF. The CDR3 DNA reads TGTGCCAGCAACCCAGGGCCCCGCCACAATGAGCAGTTCTTC.

This clone is a singleton in its sample. The genes are TRBV5-1 and TRBJ2-2, with a tentative D call TRBD2 (6 bases). Germline values: CDR1 SGHRS, CDR2 YFSETQ. Trimming took 2 bases from V and 9 from J, leaving 17 bases between them. The CDR3 is 15 residues long. CDR3 nucleotide sequence: TGCGCCAGCAGCTTACGAACGGGAGACTTACGGGAGCTGTTTTTT. Its protein product is CASSLRTGDLRELFF.

The chain joins TRBV6-5 to TRBJ1-1; D is possibly TRBD1 (5 bases). The CDR3 spans 12 residues. The V end lost 2 bases, the J end lost 11 bases, and 12 bases lay between the germline ends. Germline V gene lookup returns CDR1 MNHEY and CDR2 SVGAGI. This CDR3 reads CASSYRDSGAFF. In DNA, the CDR3 is TGTGCCAGCAGTTACCGGGACTCTGGGGCTTTCTTT.

This clone was seen a few times. This chain uses TRBV5-1 with TRBJ2-7; 12 bases are shared with TRBD2. The CDR3 runs 17 residues. Germline lookup yields CDR1 SGHRS and CDR2 YFSETQ. The J segment lost 6 bases and the V segment lost 4 bases, leaving 14 bases of the junction unmatched. Here the CDR3 DNA reads TGCGCCAGCAGCCAACCCTCTAGCGGGAGGGTTAGTGGCGAGCAGTACTTC. It specifies CASSQPSSGRVSGEQYF.

V and J are TRBV14 and TRBJ1-1, with D maybe TRBD1 (5 bases). The CDR3 sequence is 13 residues long. Trimming stripped 5 bases from V and 3 bases from J, with 10 bases between. Germline CDR1 is SGHDN and CDR2 is FVKESK. Here the CDR3 reads CASSSRADTEAFF. The CDR3 DNA reads as TGTGCCAGCAGCAGCAGGGCCGACACTGAAGCTTTCTTT.

Here the CDR3 DNA reads TGTGCCAGCAGTTACCTCAGGGATGAAAAACTGTTTTTT. It is translated as CASSYLRDEKLFF. The J gene is TRBJ1-4, the V gene TRBV6-2 or TRBV6-3, with D maybe TRBD1 (5 bases). V gave up 2 bases and J gave up 6 bases, with 7 bases separating them. Germline V gene data show CDR1 as MNHEY and CDR2 as SVGEGT. The CDR3 sequence is 13 residues long.

The V and J genes are TRBV29-1 and TRBJ1-1, with 10 bases lining up with TRBD1. From germline, CDR1 is SQVTM and CDR2 ANQGSEA. The CDR3 loop spans 14 amino acids. The V and J ends lost 7 bases and 4 bases, in that order; junction bases with no gene match: 9. DNA of the CDR3: TGCAGCGGGATGGGGGACAGGGGTGCCACTGAAGCTTTCTTT. Translated, it gives CSGMGDRGATEAFF.

The chain is built from TRBV25-1 and TRBJ1-1; D unresolved. The ends were cut back, 3 bases at V and 1 base at J, with 9 bases in the middle. Per germline, CDR1 MGHDK and CDR2 SYGVNS. This CDR3 contains 14 residues. DNA of the CDR3: TGTGCCAGCAGTGAGCCCCGGGGGAACACTGAAGCTTTCTTT. Translation: CASSEPRGNTEAFF.

The V and J genes are TRBV2 and TRBJ1-6; 7 bases line up with TRBD1. Germline V CDR1 and CDR2: SNHLY, FYNNEI. Losses at the gene ends were 2 bases for V and 7 bases for J; bases not matched to a gene: 5. The CDR3 is made up of 15 amino acids. The CDR3 protein is CASSEQGVGNSPLHF. Written as DNA, the CDR3 is TGTGCCAGCAGTGAACAGGGGGTGGGAAATTCACCCCTCCACTTT.

This clone was detected a few times. This chain joins TRBV5-1 and TRBJ2-1; TRBD2 matches at 9 bases. Losses at the gene ends were 4 bases for V and 7 bases for J; bases not matched to a gene: 18. The CDR3 consists of 18 residues. Germline V gene data show CDR1 as SGHRS and CDR2 as YFSETQ. The CDR3 region is CASSRTLAGSPGGNEQFF. In DNA form, the CDR3 reads TGCGCCAGCAGCCGTACTCTAGCGGGATCTCCTGGAGGGAATGAGCAGTTCTTC.

The chain carries TRBV7-9 and TRBJ1-1; D remains unclear. Trimming removed 1 base at V and 5 bases at J, with 14 bases between. Germline loops: CDR1 SEHNR, CDR2 FQNEAQ (reference sequence). CDR3 length equals 15 residues. The CDR3 reads CASSLVGSGRTEAFF. The CDR3 bases are TGTGCCAGCAGCTTAGTTGGCAGCGGTCGAACTGAAGCTTTCTTT.

The V and J genes are TRBV2 and TRBJ2-1; D remains unclear. Germline CDR1 is SNHLY and CDR2 is FYNNEI. The CDR3 is 15 residues long. Trimming removed 4 bases from V and 4 bases from J, with 14 bases in between. The chain's CDR3 is CASSVSTAIYNEQFF. CDR3 nucleotide sequence: TGTGCCAGCAGTGTTTCAACAGCTATTTACAATGAGCAGTTCTTC.

The rearrangement uses TRBV6-5 and TRBJ1-3; TRBD1 matches 8 bases. The CDR3 loop spans 15 amino acids. Germline trimming cut 4 bases from V and 4 bases from J; bases unmatched to any gene: 6. Germline values: CDR1 MNHEY, CDR2 SVGAGI. DNA of the CDR3: TGTGCCAGCAGTTCAACAGGGGGTGTAGGAAACACCATATATTTT. Protein product: CASSSTGGVGNTIYF.

V is TRBV3-1 (or the pseudogene TRBV3-2) and J is TRBJ2-3; 8 positions match TRBD2. CDR1 and CDR2 from the germline V gene are LGHDT and YNNKEL (reference sequence). The V and J ends lost 0 bases and 6 bases, in that order; junction bases with no gene match: 8. The CDR3 is 16 residues long. The CDR3 region is CASSQEGREGLDTQYF. DNA of the CDR3: TGTGCCAGCAGCCAAGAGGGTCGGGAGGGCCTCGATACGCAGTATTTT.

This clone occurred once. This chain uses TRBV30 with TRBJ1-2; D not resolved. Trimming cost V 4 bases and J 1 base, with 7 bases left between them. Per germline, CDR1 GTSNPN and CDR2 SVGIG (reference sequence). This CDR3 contains 12 residues. The CDR3 coding sequence is TGTGCCTGGACGACATTTAACTATGGCTACACCTTC. This translates into CAWTTFNYGYTF.

This clone was detected once. V and J are TRBV28 and TRBJ2-5; 8 bases line up with TRBD1. The CDR3 is 16 residues long. The germline gives CDR1 MDHEN, CDR2 SYDVKM. Trimming cost V 5 bases and J 5 bases; bases outside gene matches: 13. The CDR3 here is CASSILGQGGSETQYF. In DNA, the CDR3 is TGTGCCAGCAGTATCCTCGGACAGGGAGGCTCCGAGACCCAGTACTTC.

The chain carries TRBV5-1 and TRBJ2-5, with a possible D match to TRBD2 (6 bases). V lost 4 bases and J lost 2, with 15 bases in between. The germline gives CDR1 SGHRS, CDR2 YFSETQ. The CDR3 is made up of 15 amino acids. The CDR3 DNA sequence: TGCGCCAGCAGCCGCCGACTGGAGGGTCAAGAGACCCAGTACTTC. It specifies CASSRRLEGQETQYF.

In the case of this clone: This same CDR3 is encoded by further DNA sequences in the sample. The rearrangement uses TRBV3-1 (or the pseudogene TRBV3-2) and TRBJ2-1; 12 nucleotides align to TRBD2. This CDR3 spans 14 amino acids. V shed 5 bases, J shed 5 bases, and the junction held 1 base outside the gene matches. CDR1 and CDR2 from the germline V gene are LGHDT and YNNKEL (reference sequence). The CDR3 sequence is CASSWTSGDNEQFF. The CDR3 nucleotides are TGTGCCAGCAGCTGGACTAGCGGGGACAATGAGCAGTTCTTC.

V and J are TRBV9 and TRBJ2-3; TRBD2 aligns across 8 bases. The CDR3 runs 18 residues. J was trimmed by 3 bases and V by 0 bases; bases with no gene match: 12. Germline assignment: CDR1 SGDLS and CDR2 YYNGEE. CDR3 DNA sequence: TGTGCCAGCAGCGTAGGGCGGGGGAGCGGGAGTGGAACAGATACGCAGTATTTT. It encodes CASSVGRGSGSGTDTQYF.

The rearrangement joins TRBV4-3 to TRBJ1-1; tentatively, D is TRBD1 (5 bases). V was trimmed by 0 bases and J by 4 bases, leaving 12 bases between them. Per germline, CDR1 LGHNA and CDR2 YSLEER. The CDR3 loop spans 15 amino acids. The CDR3: CASSQEQGVVTEAFF. The CDR3 DNA is TGCGCCAGCAGCCAAGAACAAGGGGTGGTCACTGAAGCTTTCTTT.

The gene calls are TRBV28 and TRBJ2-2; 15 bases line up with TRBD2. The CDR3 covers 18 residues. Trimming at V came to 6 bases and at J to 6 bases, leaving 11 bases not matched to a gene. Germline-derived CDR1 and CDR2 are MDHEN and SYDVKM. Here the CDR3 DNA reads TGTGCCAGCAGCTCCGGACTAGCGGGAGGGATCGTGGCCGGGGAGCTGTTTTTT. It specifies CASSSGLAGGIVAGELFF. Full variable domain (remainder filled in from reference TRBV28 and TRBJ2-2): DVKVTQSSRYLVKRTGEKVFLECVQDMDHENMFWYRQDPGLGLRLIYFSYDVKMKEKGDIPEGYSVSREKKERFSLILESASTNQTSMYLCASSSGLAGGIVAGELFFGEGSRLTVL.

V is TRBV28 and J is TRBJ1-2, with TRBD1 identical over 12 bases. Germline trimming cut 4 bases from V and 4 bases from J; bases unmatched to any gene: 7. Germline values: CDR1 MDHEN, CDR2 SYDVKM. The CDR3 runs to 16 residues. The CDR3 loop reads CASSSGQGAESYGYTF. CDR3 DNA sequence: TGTGCCAGCAGTTCGGGACAGGGGGCCGAGAGCTATGGCTACACCTTC.

The chain uses TRBV27 and TRBJ1-2; 9 bases line up with TRBD1. Germline V gene data show CDR1 as MNHEY and CDR2 as SMNVEV (reference sequence). The CDR3 runs to 17 residues. V gave up 4 bases and J gave up 7 bases; unmatched junction bases: 16. CDR3 DNA: TGTGCCAGCAGTTGGACCGGGACAGGGCCACTTGGTGGTGGCTACACCTTC. It encodes CASSWTGTGPLGGGYTF.

The rearrangement joins TRBV24-1 to TRBJ2-1; TRBD2 might be the D (5 bases). Germline V gene sequence: CDR1 KGHDR, CDR2 SFDVKD. Trimming shortened V by 10 bases and J by 4 bases, and 19 bases separated the two germline ends. The CDR3 length is 15 residues. The CDR3 sequence: CATEGNTGSYNEQFF. The CDR3, as DNA: TGTGCCACTGAGGGAAATACCGGCTCTTACAATGAGCAGTTCTTC.

This chain uses TRBV5-1 with TRBJ2-1; TRBD2 matches at 11 bases. Germline V CDR1 and CDR2: SGHRS, YFSETQ. Trimming at V came to 3 bases and at J to 8 bases, leaving 7 bases not matched to a gene. The CDR3 is 15 residues long. The CDR3 DNA is TGCGCCAGCAGCTCAGTAGCGGGAGGGCCGCATGAGCAGTTCTTC. This encodes CASSSVAGGPHEQFF.